These T cell receptor beta chains were read from a single sample in a study of CD8 T cells in Susac syndrome. TCRdb passed the immunoSEQ multiplex PCR reads through MiXCR, listing each CDR3 protein once. The table lists around 80,000 distinct CDR3 sequences, 95% to 96% of them singletons. Sequencing was carried out using CD8+ T cells from PBMCs. These TCRs come from a human donor with Susac syndrome. Each CDR3 is given with its conserved first and last residue. The D gene is left open where the match is weak. Some rows mark clone size as missing; the rest say once, few, many or name a class of expanded clone.

d_gene	v_gene	j_gene	abundance	CDR3aa	CDR3nt
TRBD1	TRBV27	TRBJ2-1	.	CASSPGTAYNEQFF	TGTGCCAGCAGTCCCGGGACAGCCTACAATGAGCAGTTCTTC
.	TRBV29-1	TRBJ2-1	.	CSVETPSYNEQFF	TGCAGCGTTGAGACTCCTTCCTACAATGAGCAGTTCTTC
TRBD1	TRBV28	TRBJ1-1	.	CASSGGQGRRNTEAFF	TGTGCCAGCAGTGGTGGACAGGGAAGGCGGAACACTGAAGCTTTCTTT
.	TRBV20-1	TRBJ1-2	.	CSASDGAKLYGYTF	TGCAGTGCTAGTGACGGGGCAAAGCTTTATGGCTACACCTTC
.	TRBV6-5	TRBJ2-7	.	CASSPSRQSYEQYF	TGTGCCAGCAGTCCCTCGAGACAGAGCTACGAGCAGTACTTC
.	TRBV13	TRBJ2-4	.	CASSLGRGSKNIQYF	TGTGCCAGCAGCTTAGGACGGGGCTCCAAAAACATTCAGTACTTC
.	TRBV15	TRBJ1-1	.	CATSRVGAVTEAFF	TGTGCCACCAGCAGGGTGGGGGCGGTGACTGAAGCTTTCTTT
.	TRBV7-2	TRBJ2-5	.	CASSLPAKGTQYF	TGTGCCAGCAGCTTACCTGCCAAGGGGACCCAGTACTTC
.	TRBV9	TRBJ2-1	.	CASSVAGSGEQFF	TGTGCCAGCAGCGTAGCAGGGAGTGGTGAGCAGTTCTTC
TRBD2	TRBV29-1	TRBJ2-5	.	CSVERGGWQETQYF	TGCAGCGTCGAGCGGGGGGGCTGGCAAGAGACCCAGTACTTC
TRBD2	TRBV20-1	TRBJ2-3	.	CSARDDQRESSDTQYF	TGCAGTGCTAGAGATGACCAGCGGGAGAGTTCAGATACGCAGTATTTT
.	TRBV6-5	TRBJ2-6	.	CASSHQGPGANVLTF	TGTGCCAGCAGTCACCAGGGTCCAGGGGCCAACGTCCTGACTTTC
TRBD2	TRBV3-1	TRBJ2-3	.	CASMPAGGRGDTQYF	TGTGCCAGCATGCCTGCGGGGGGGCGAGGAGATACGCAGTATTTT
.	TRBV7-9	TRBJ2-1	.	CASSLGADEQFF	TGTGCCAGCAGCTTGGGGGCCGATGAGCAGTTCTTC
TRBD1	TRBV27	TRBJ1-2	.	CASSSTGDGYTF	TGTGCCAGCAGTTCGACAGGGGATGGCTACACCTTC
.	TRBV27	TRBJ2-1	.	CASSPGSTYNEQFF	TGTGCCAGCAGTCCCGGATCCACTTACAATGAGCAGTTCTTC
.	TRBV7-9	TRBJ1-4	.	CASSLGREKLFF	TGTGCCAGCAGCTTAGGGCGAGAAAAACTGTTTTTT
TRBD2	TRBV7-3	TRBJ2-1	.	CASSQGGGSGSIHEQFF	TGTGCCAGCAGCCAAGGAGGTGGTAGCGGGAGTATTCATGAGCAGTTCTTC
.	TRBV29-1	TRBJ1-1	.	CSVGRENTEAFF	TGCAGCGTTGGGAGAGAGAACACTGAAGCTTTCTTT
.	TRBV20-1	TRBJ1-6	.	CSARSSYNSPLHF	TGCAGTGCCAGGAGCTCCTATAATTCACCCCTCCACTTT
.	TRBV7-2	TRBJ1-5	.	CASSLGTGYNQPQHF	TGTGCCAGCAGCTTAGGAACAGGCTACAATCAGCCCCAGCATTTT
.	TRBV29-1	TRBJ1-1	.	CSVPGNTEAFF	TGCAGCGTCCCCGGGAACACTGAAGCTTTCTTT
TRBD1	TRBV5-1	TRBJ1-1	.	CASSIPDRGSDTEAFF	TGCGCCAGCAGCATCCCGGACAGGGGGTCAGACACTGAAGCTTTCTTT
.	TRBV27	TRBJ1-6	.	CASNGGNNSPLHF	TGTGCCAGCAATGGGGGGAATAATTCACCCCTCCACTTT
TRBD2	TRBV7-9	TRBJ2-7	.	CASSPPGLAGSYEQYF	TGTGCCAGCAGCCCCCCGGGACTAGCGGGCTCCTACGAGCAGTACTTC
.	TRBV27	TRBJ1-2	.	CASSFSGVGYGYTF	TGTGCCAGCAGTTTTAGTGGGGTTGGCTATGGCTACACCTTC
.	TRBV20-1	TRBJ1-4	.	CSARGGDWGEKLFF	TGCAGTGCTAGAGGGGGGGACTGGGGTGAAAAACTGTTTTTT
TRBD2	TRBV20-1	TRBJ2-1	.	CSARPIREDNEQFF	TGCAGTGCTAGACCCATACGGGAGGACAATGAGCAGTTCTTC
TRBD2	TRBV9	TRBJ2-1	.	CASSSLAGTSGLNEQFF	TGTGCCAGCAGCAGCCTGGCCGGGACTAGCGGGCTCAATGAGCAGTTCTTC
.	TRBV6-6	TRBJ2-7	.	CATNSGFTPYEQYF	TGTGCTACCAATTCAGGGTTCACGCCCTACGAGCAGTACTTC
.	TRBV24-1	TRBJ2-5	.	CATSDKTDGLETQYF	TGTGCCACCAGTGATAAAACCGATGGATTGGAGACCCAGTACTTC
.	TRBV29-1	TRBJ1-1	.	CSARQEYQNTEAFF	TGCAGCGCCCGGCAGGAATACCAGAACACTGAAGCTTTCTTT
.	TRBV12-3/TRBV12-4	TRBJ1-4	.	CASSRGTPNEKLFF	TGTGCCAGCAGCCGCGGGACACCCAATGAAAAACTGTTTTTT
TRBD2	TRBV2	TRBJ2-7	.	CASSGAGGKYEQYF	TGTGCCAGCAGTGGGGCGGGAGGGAAGTACGAGCAGTACTTC
.	TRBV3-1	TRBJ1-3	.	CASSQDASSGNTIYF	TGTGCCAGCAGCCAAGATGCTAGCTCTGGAAACACCATATATTTT
TRBD1	TRBV12-5	TRBJ1-2	.	CASGRDRPYGYTF	TGTGCTAGTGGTAGGGACAGACCCTATGGCTACACCTTC
.	TRBV9	TRBJ2-5	once	CASSLTGEETQYF	TGTGCCAGCAGTTTGACAGGAGAAGAGACCCAGTACTTC
TRBD1	TRBV29-1	TRBJ1-1	.	CSVEDRKGASTEAFF	TGCAGCGTTGAAGATCGTAAGGGGGCGAGCACTGAAGCTTTCTTT
TRBD2	TRBV9	TRBJ2-1	.	CASSVDSAGGGEQFF	TGTGCCAGCAGCGTAGATTCAGCGGGAGGCGGAGAGCAGTTCTTC
.	TRBV9	TRBJ1-1	.	CASSVGGDTEAFF	TGTGCCAGCAGCGTTGGGGGTGACACTGAAGCTTTCTTT
.	TRBV27	TRBJ2-7	.	CASSPIHSLYEQYF	TGTGCCAGCAGTCCGATTCATAGCCTCTACGAGCAGTACTTC
.	TRBV5-6	TRBJ1-2	.	CASSLGGYYGYTF	TGTGCCAGCAGCTTGGGGGGGTACTATGGCTACACCTTC
TRBD1	TRBV29-1	TRBJ2-2	once	CSVDTGDTGELFF	TGCAGCGTCGATACAGGGGACACCGGGGAGCTGTTTTTT
TRBD1	TRBV4-3	TRBJ1-2	.	CASSQVGQGARGYTF	TGCGCCAGCAGCCAAGTGGGACAGGGGGCCCGGGGCTACACCTTC
.	TRBV12-3/TRBV12-4	TRBJ2-7	once	CASSLSGVNYEQYF	TGTGCCAGCAGTTTATCGGGAGTTAACTACGAGCAGTACTTC
.	TRBV27	TRBJ2-7	once	CASSFWQRPYEQYF	TGTGCCAGCAGTTTTTGGCAACGACCCTACGAGCAGTACTTC
.	TRBV7-6	TRBJ2-3	.	CASSLETGDTQYF	TGTGCCAGCAGCTTGGAAACCGGAGATACGCAGTATTTT
.	TRBV6-1	TRBJ2-1	.	CASSASVSGSYNEQFF	TGTGCCAGCAGTGCCTCCGTGAGCGGCTCCTACAATGAGCAGTTCTTC
TRBD1	TRBV15	TRBJ2-1	.	CATSRDRASSSYNEQFF	TGTGCCACCAGCAGGGACAGGGCCAGCAGCTCCTACAATGAGCAGTTCTTC
TRBD2	TRBV29-1	TRBJ2-7	.	CSVAGLAGAYEQYF	TGCAGCGTAGCGGGACTAGCGGGAGCCTACGAGCAGTACTTC
TRBD2	TRBV4-3	TRBJ2-7	.	CASSQYGGGSYEQYF	TGCGCCAGCAGCCAGTATGGCGGGGGGTCCTACGAGCAGTACTTC
.	TRBV5-1	TRBJ1-1	.	CASRPGWEVNTEAFF	TGCGCCAGCAGACCAGGGTGGGAGGTGAACACTGAAGCTTTCTTT
.	TRBV7-9	TRBJ1-1	.	CASSFGGGVEAFF	TGTGCCAGCAGCTTCGGAGGGGGGGTTGAAGCTTTCTTT
TRBD1	TRBV24-1	TRBJ1-1	.	CATSDRTGRAFF	TGTGCCACCAGTGATCGGACAGGCCGAGCTTTCTTT
.	TRBV11-2	TRBJ2-3	.	CASSLEGGPRDTQYF	TGTGCCAGCAGCTTAGAGGGGGGGCCCAGGGATACGCAGTATTTT